This entry concerns a single T cell receptor beta chain. Germline assignment: CDR1 MNHEY and CDR2 SVGAGI. Between the trimmed V and J ends, which lost 1 base and 2 bases, there was a span of 5 bases. There are 13 residues in the CDR3. This sample was included in a study of T cell responses to AZD1222 COVID-19 vaccine. Libraries were prepared by immunoSEQ multiplex PCR; TCRdb keeps only in-frame clonotypes and omits some of them. The sample lists about 120,000 clones, under 95% seen once, with 5% to 6.5% in the top ten. This chain links TRBV6-5 with TRBJ1-2; no definite D call. The clonotype was recovered from an adult in good health. The sample was peripheral blood, taken on day 0 of AZD1222 vaccination. The DNA for the CDR3 is TGTGCCAGCAGTTACTTGGGAAACTATGGCTACACCTTC. It specifies CASSYLGNYGYTF.